This T cell receptor beta chain was obtained from a study of T cells in Graves' hyperthyroidism and ophthalmopathy. Researchers amplified the TCR beta CDR3 regions from RNA transcripts. RT-PCR in the first round (using the HTBI primer set) targeted the TCR CDR3. Via MiXCR, TCRdb re-called the multiplex PCR reads, giving one row per CDR3 protein. Of 490,000 or so distinct CDR3 sequences detected, roughly 21% appear once; the ten largest clones hold 47%. V was cut by 3 bases and J by 3 bases, with 8 bases left in between. This CDR3 has 14 residues. Germline-derived CDR1 and CDR2 are SEHNR and FQNEAQ (reference sequence).

The sample taken for sequencing was blood. The clonotype comes from a man aged 40-49 years with Graves' ophthalmopathy. The chain links TRBV7-9 to TRBJ2-2; D is unclear. The CDR3 DNA sequence: TGTGCCAGCAGCTTCGGACGGTACACCGGGGAGCTGTTTTTT. Its protein product is CASSFGRYTGELFF.